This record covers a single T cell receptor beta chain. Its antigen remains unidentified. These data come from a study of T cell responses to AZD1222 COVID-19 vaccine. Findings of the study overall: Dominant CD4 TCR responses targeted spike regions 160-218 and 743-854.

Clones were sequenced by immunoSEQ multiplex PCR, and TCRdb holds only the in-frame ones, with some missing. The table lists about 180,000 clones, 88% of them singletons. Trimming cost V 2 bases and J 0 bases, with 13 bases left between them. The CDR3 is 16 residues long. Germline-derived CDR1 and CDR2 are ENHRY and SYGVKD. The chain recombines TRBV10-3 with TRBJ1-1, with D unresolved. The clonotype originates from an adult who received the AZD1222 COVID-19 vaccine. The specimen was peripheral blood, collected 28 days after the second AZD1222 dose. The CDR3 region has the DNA TGTGCCATCAGTGAGAGGAGCGGCCCAATGAACACTGAAGCTTTCTTT. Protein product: CAISERSGPMNTEAFF.